This TCR beta chain was recorded in a study of cytomegalovirus exposure and HLA in healthy donors. Both 60 Vbeta primers and 13 Jbeta primers went into the PCR. This table comes from immunoSEQ multiplex PCR, and its TCRdb copy is limited to in-frame clones, with some not included. The sample has 200,000 to 300,000 clones, 82% seen once. Sequencing was performed on PBMCs. This TCR was recovered from a woman in her 40s in good health and CMV-seropositive.

The CDR3, as DNA: TGCAGCGTTAATGACAGGGGGCCCTATGGCTACACCTTC. It translates to CSVNDRGPYGYTF. The gene calls are TRBV29-1 and TRBJ1-2, with 10 nucleotides matching TRBD1. V shed 5 bases, J shed 4 bases, and the junction held 4 bases outside the gene matches. The CDR3 is 13 residues long. The germline V gene encodes CDR1 SQVTM and CDR2 ANQGSEA.